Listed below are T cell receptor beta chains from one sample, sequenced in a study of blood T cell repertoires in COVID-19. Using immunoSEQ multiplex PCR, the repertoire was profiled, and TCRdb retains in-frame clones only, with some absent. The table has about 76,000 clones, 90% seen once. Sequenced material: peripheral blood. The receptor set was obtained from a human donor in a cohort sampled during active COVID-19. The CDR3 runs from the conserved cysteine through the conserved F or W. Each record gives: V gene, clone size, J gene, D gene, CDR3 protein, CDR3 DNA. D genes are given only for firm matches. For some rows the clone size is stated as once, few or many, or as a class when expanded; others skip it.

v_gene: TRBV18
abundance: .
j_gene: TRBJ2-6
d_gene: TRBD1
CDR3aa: CASSPRAGGTGANVLTF
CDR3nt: TGTGCCAGCTCACCAAGGGCAGGGGGCACTGGGGCCAACGTCCTGACTTTC

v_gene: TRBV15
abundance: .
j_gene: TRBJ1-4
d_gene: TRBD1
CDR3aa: CATNPGTGGMNEKLFF
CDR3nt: TGTGCCACCAACCCCGGGACAGGGGGTATGAATGAAAAACTGTTTTTT

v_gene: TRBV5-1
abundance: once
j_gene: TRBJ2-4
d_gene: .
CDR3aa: CASSLEGQWDIQYF
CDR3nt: TGCGCCAGCAGCTTGGAGGGGCAGTGGGACATTCAGTACTTC

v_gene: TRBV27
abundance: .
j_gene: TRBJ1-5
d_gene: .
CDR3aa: CASSPTNLGQISNQPQHF
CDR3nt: TGTGCCAGCAGTCCGACCAACTTGGGACAAATTAGCAATCAGCCCCAGCATTTT

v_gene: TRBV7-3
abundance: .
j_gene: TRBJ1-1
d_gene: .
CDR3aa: CASSLYGNTEAFF
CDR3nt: TGTGCCAGCAGCTTGTACGGGAACACTGAAGCTTTCTTT

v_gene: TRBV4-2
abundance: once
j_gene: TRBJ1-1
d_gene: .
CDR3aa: CASSQEIRGRGEAFF
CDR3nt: TGTGCCAGCAGCCAAGAGATCAGGGGAAGGGGTGAAGCTTTCTTT

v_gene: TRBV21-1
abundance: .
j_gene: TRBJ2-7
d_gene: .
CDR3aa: CASTRGGDEQYF
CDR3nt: TGTGCCAGCACCCGCGGGGGGGACGAGCAGTACTTC

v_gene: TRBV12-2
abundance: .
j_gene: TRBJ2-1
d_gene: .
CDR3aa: CASRLGRTETNNEQFF
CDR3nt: TGTGCAAGTCGCTTAGGCAGGACAGAGACCAACAATGAGCAGTTCTTC

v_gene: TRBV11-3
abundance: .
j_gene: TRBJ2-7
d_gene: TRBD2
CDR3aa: CASSLSSGYEQYF
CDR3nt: TGTGCCAGCAGCTTAAGTAGCGGGTACGAGCAGTACTTC

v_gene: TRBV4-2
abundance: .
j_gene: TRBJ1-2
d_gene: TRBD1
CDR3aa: CASSQVQQGSYGYTF
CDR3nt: TGTGCCAGCAGCCAAGTACAACAGGGGTCCTATGGCTACACCTTC

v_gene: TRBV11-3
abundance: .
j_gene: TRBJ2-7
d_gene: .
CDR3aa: CASSPRVGDTYEQYF
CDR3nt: TGTGCCAGCAGCCCCCGGGTTGGCGATACCTACGAGCAGTACTTC

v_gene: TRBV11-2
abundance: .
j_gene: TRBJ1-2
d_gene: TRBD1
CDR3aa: CASSPDREGGYYGYTF
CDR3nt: TGTGCCAGCAGCCCGGACAGGGAGGGTGGTTACTATGGCTACACCTTC

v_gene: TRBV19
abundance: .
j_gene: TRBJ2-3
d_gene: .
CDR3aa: CASRFTDTQYF
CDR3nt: TGTGCCAGCAGGTTCACAGATACGCAGTATTTT

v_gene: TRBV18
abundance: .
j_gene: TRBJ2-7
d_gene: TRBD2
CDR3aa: CASSPRGLAGDEQYF
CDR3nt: TGTGCCAGCTCACCACGGGGACTAGCGGGAGACGAGCAGTACTTC

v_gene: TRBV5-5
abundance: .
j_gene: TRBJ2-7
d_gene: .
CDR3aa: CASSPEDSYEQYF
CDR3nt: TGTGCCAGCAGTCCCGAGGATTCCTACGAGCAGTACTTC

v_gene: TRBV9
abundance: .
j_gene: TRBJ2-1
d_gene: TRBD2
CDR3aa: CASSPVTLAGEAYNEQFF
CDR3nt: TGTGCCAGCAGCCCGGTTACCTTAGCGGGAGAGGCCTACAATGAGCAGTTCTTC